The source of this T cell receptor (beta chain) is a study of T-cell memory formation after mild COVID-19. Across the whole study: TCR clusters were largely donor specific. Study findings and constraints: Clones contracting across day 15 to 85 had a balanced CD4/CD8 profile; later expanding clones leaned CD4+. Several responding clones turned up in pre-infection memory, indicating that cross-reactive memory may have taken part.

TCRdb used MiXCR to reprocess the 5' RACE reads, holding one entry per CDR3 protein. The sample has about 130,000 distinct CDR3 sequences; 17% are singletons. Germline CDR1 SGHTA, CDR2 FQGNSA. The CDR3 contains 14 residues. V gave up 3 bases and J gave up 4 bases, with 12 bases separating them. This clonotype was observed at least ten times. What it binds is not known. The receptor's source is a young man who had mild COVID-19 (a few samples of this study predate the infection). Cell type and time point are not known. The material sequenced was PBMCs or a T cell subset sorted from them (not recorded which). The chain joins TRBV7-2 to TRBJ1-1; possible D gene TRBD1, 6 bases. The CDR3 sequence: CASSFGTPVTEAFF. For the CDR3, the DNA is TGTGCCAGCAGCTTTGGGACACCGGTCACTGAAGCTTTCTTT.